These 20 T cell receptor beta chains originate from one sample sequenced in a study of radiotherapy plus CTLA-4 blockade in lung cancer. Assay: immunoSEQ multiplex PCR; the TCRdb copy retains only in-frame clones and omits some. This table has about 93,000 clones, around 88% appearing once. Source: peripheral blood, taken from a patient treated with radiotherapy plus ipilimumab. These receptors all stem from a human donor with non-small cell lung cancer that progressed on radiotherapy plus ipilimumab.

This sequence joins TRBV9 and TRBJ2-3, with TRBD2 matching over 13 bases. Trimming cost V 0 bases and J 3 bases; bases outside gene matches: 1. Germline V gene data show CDR1 as SGDLS and CDR2 as YYNGEE. The CDR3 totals 16 residues. The CDR3 sequence: CASSVELAGGTDTQYF. The DNA of the CDR3 is TGTGCCAGCAGCGTAGAACTAGCGGGAGGGACAGATACGCAGTATTTT.

This clone was seen a single time. The genes are TRBV7-9 and TRBJ1-1; D remains ambiguous. The V and J ends lost 5 bases and 5 bases respectively, with 9 bases between them. Looked up from germline, CDR1 is SEHNR and CDR2 is FQNEAQ (reference sequence). The CDR3 loop spans 12 amino acids. The CDR3 reads CASSRGWTEAFF. The CDR3 nucleotides read TGTGCCAGCAGCAGAGGGTGGACTGAAGCTTTCTTT. The variable domain in full, with the rest retrieved from reference TRBV7-9 and TRBJ1-1, is DTGVSQNPRHKITKRGQNVTFRCDPISEHNRLYWYRQTLGQGPEFLTYFQNEAQLEKSRLLSDRFSAERPKGSFSTLEIQRTEQGDSAMYLCASSRGWTEAFFGQGTRLTVV.

This clone was seen once. V usage is TRBV18 and J usage is TRBJ2-1; 8 nucleotides line up with TRBD1. V gave up 6 bases and J gave up 2 bases; unmatched junction bases: 9. The CDR3 runs 16 residues. Germline-derived CDR1 and CDR2 are KGHSH and LQKENI. The CDR3 DNA sequence: TGTGCCAGCTCCCACAGGACAGGGAAAACCTACAATGAGCAGTTCTTC. Protein product: CASSHRTGKTYNEQFF.

The chain carries TRBV2 and TRBJ1-2, with a tentative D call TRBD1 (6 bases). This CDR3 has 14 residues. Trimming stripped 2 bases from V and 7 bases from J, with 14 bases between. CDR1 SNHLY and CDR2 FYNNEI come from the germline V gene. The CDR3 nucleotides are TGTGCCAGCAGTGAACTTTCGGGGGCGGGTGGCTACACCTTC. Encoded protein: CASSELSGAGGYTF.

The chain carries TRBV28 and TRBJ1-2, with D possibly being TRBD1 (6 bases). The V end lost 2 bases, the J end lost 5 bases, and 30 bases lay between the germline ends. Germline V gives CDR1 MDHEN, CDR2 SYDVKM. The CDR3 runs to 20 residues. The CDR3 here is CASSLINPGAVMPGTYGYTF. DNA for the CDR3: TGTGCCAGCAGTTTAATCAACCCGGGTGCAGTAATGCCGGGGACATATGGCTACACCTTC.

V usage is TRBV21-1 and J usage is TRBJ2-3; the table calls TRBD2, which could not be checked here. TRBV21-1 is tagged as a pseudogene. The CDR3 has 11 amino acids. DNA of the CDR3: TGTGCCAGCGGCGGGGCTTATACGCAGTATTTT. Encoded protein: CASGGAYTQYF.

This clone was detected a few times. J is TRBJ1-1 and V is TRBV6-6, with a weak D call TRBD1 (6 bases). The V end was cut by 0 bases, the J end by 5 bases, with 13 bases between. Looked up from germline, CDR1 is MNHNY and CDR2 is SVGAGI (reference sequence). There are 15 residues in the CDR3. CDR3: CASSYSRGAATEAFF. The CDR3 region has the DNA TGTGCCAGCAGTTACTCCAGGGGCGCGGCGACTGAAGCTTTCTTT.

This chain uses TRBV6-1 with TRBJ2-3; 7 nucleotides agree with TRBD2. The CDR3 runs to 14 residues. CDR1 and CDR2 from the germline V gene are MNHNS and SASEGT. Trimming took 7 bases from V and 0 from J; bases not matched to a gene: 4. CDR3 nucleotides: TGTGCCAGCAAGCGGGACTGGAGCACAGATACGCAGTATTTT. The encoded protein is CASKRDWSTDTQYF.

The chain combines TRBV6-1 with TRBJ1-1; possible D gene TRBD1, 5 bases. Germline assignment: CDR1 MNHNS and CDR2 SASEGT. Trimming pared 4 bases from V and 2 bases from J, leaving 14 bases between. The CDR3 loop spans 15 amino acids. Here the CDR3 DNA reads TGTGCCAGCAGTGGGCAGGACACAATAAACACTGAAGCTTTCTTT. Its protein is CASSGQDTINTEAFF.

CDR3 in amino acids: CASSEDLSLGLYFKETQYF. For the CDR3, the DNA is TGTGCCAGCAGTGAAGATCTGTCCCTCGGTCTGTACTTCAAAGAGACCCAGTACTTC. This chain connects TRBV6-1 to TRBJ2-5; D gene uncertain. Trimming took 1 base from V and 3 from J, leaving 24 bases between them. The CDR3 sequence is 19 residues long. Germline V gene sequence: CDR1 MNHNS, CDR2 SASEGT.

J is TRBJ2-2 and V is TRBV7-9; D gene unclear. The germline V gene encodes CDR1 SEHNR and CDR2 FQNEAQ (reference sequence). V lost 2 bases to trimming and J lost 6 bases, with 7 bases between them. CDR3 length: 13 amino acids. The CDR3 region is CASSLLRSGELFF. Written as DNA, the CDR3 is TGTGCCAGCAGCTTATTACGGTCCGGGGAGCTGTTTTTT.

This clone was seen only once. The chain carries TRBV2 and TRBJ2-7; 10 positions agree with TRBD2. The junction had 9 bases not matched to a gene; V was cut back by 6 bases and J by 4 bases. CDR1 is SNHLY, CDR2 FYNNEI, per germline. The CDR3 totals 15 residues. CDR3 residues: CASRSAGGPSYEQYF. CDR3 DNA sequence: TGTGCCAGCAGATCAGCGGGAGGGCCGAGTTACGAGCAGTACTTC.

This chain connects TRBV7-9 to TRBJ2-7, with 8 bases fitting TRBD1. The trim removed 8 bases at V and 5 bases at J, leaving 8 bases unmatched. There are 13 residues in the CDR3. CDR1 and CDR2 (germline): SEHNR, FQNEAQ (reference sequence). The CDR3 reads CASYGLTGDEQYF. In DNA, the CDR3 is TGTGCCAGCTACGGACTGACAGGGGACGAGCAGTACTTC.

The chain recombines TRBV29-1 with TRBJ2-1, with 10 positions matching TRBD2. This CDR3 is built from 14 residues. Germline CDR1 is SQVTM and CDR2 is ANQGSEA. J gave up 4 bases and V 7 bases, and 7 bases lay outside the gene matches. CDR3 DNA: TGCAGCGGCCGCCTAGCGGGAGAGTACAATGAGCAGTTCTTC. Translation: CSGRLAGEYNEQFF.

The chain uses TRBV21-1 and TRBJ2-7; the D segment call TRBD1 is taken from the table without a DNA check. TRBV21-1 is a pseudogene. The CDR3 contains 15 residues. CDR3 loop: CAPRGGAGGAYEQYF. The CDR3 coding sequence is TGTGCCCCCCGAGGAGGAGCAGGGGGTGCCTACGAGCAGTACTTC.

The chain combines TRBV4-1 with TRBJ1-2, with a possible D match to TRBD1 (5 bases). This CDR3 is 17 amino acids long. From germline, CDR1 is MGHRA and CDR2 YSYEKL. V was pared by 5 bases and J by 3 bases, with 22 bases between. The CDR3 DNA sequence: TGCGCCAGCAGCTCCCCTCCTGGCAGGGATGTCGACTATGGCTACACCTTC. Its protein product is CASSSPPGRDVDYGYTF.

The chain is built from TRBV7-9 and TRBJ2-7, with 8 bases matching TRBD2. Germline CDR1 and CDR2: SEHNR and FQNEAQ (reference sequence). The trim removed 4 bases at V and 7 bases at J, leaving 6 bases unmatched. CDR3 length: 13 amino acids. The CDR3 region is CASSSQREREQYF. CDR3 DNA: TGTGCCAGCAGCTCACAGCGGGAGCGTGAGCAGTACTTC.

V gene TRBV2 combines with J gene TRBJ2-7; unclear D gene. The CDR3 sequence is 13 residues long. Germline V gives CDR1 SNHLY, CDR2 FYNNEI. With 1 base removed from V and 6 bases from J, the gap between germline ends came to 10 bases. In DNA form, the CDR3 reads TGTGCCAGCAGTGAAGGTTCCGTTAGCGAGCAGTACTTC. It is translated as CASSEGSVSEQYF.

The chain joins TRBV7-2 to TRBJ2-1; maybe TRBD2 (6 bases). The germline gives CDR1 SGHTA, CDR2 FQGNSA. V lost 0 bases and J lost 6, with 15 bases in between. CDR3 length: 16 residues. The CDR3 reads CASSLAGGIFPNEQFF. CDR3 nucleotides: TGTGCCAGCAGCTTAGCGGGCGGGATCTTCCCCAATGAGCAGTTCTTC.

The chain uses TRBV25-1 and TRBJ2-1, with D uncertain. V lost 7 bases to trimming and J lost 6 bases, with 16 bases between them. The CDR3 contains 14 residues. In germline, CDR1 is MGHDK, CDR2 SYGVNS. The CDR3 DNA reads TGTGCCAGCATTGGCTCATATTCGGCCAATGAGCAGTTCTTC. This sequence encodes CASIGSYSANEQFF.